This TCR beta chain is drawn from a study of identifying expanded T cells in peripheral blood. CDR3 length: 16 residues. In germline, CDR1 is MDHEN, CDR2 SYDVKM. The V and J ends lost 6 bases and 3 bases, in that order; junction bases with no gene match: 11. This clone was picked up one time. Its specificity is not known. Clones were read by immunoSEQ multiplex PCR, and TCRdb kept only the in-frame ones, dropping some. The sample has 70,000 to 95,000 clones; about 88% are singletons. The study, taken as a whole, reports: Variance in clone template counts between approximately two-week samples significantly increased with total template count across all healthy donors.

Source material: blood. The clonotype comes from a person between 18 and 75 years old in good health. J is TRBJ1-2 and V is TRBV28; 9 nucleotides agree with TRBD1. The CDR3 nucleotides read TGTGCCAGCAGCTATACCGGGACAGGGAGGGACTATGGCTACACCTTC. Residues: CASSYTGTGRDYGYTF.